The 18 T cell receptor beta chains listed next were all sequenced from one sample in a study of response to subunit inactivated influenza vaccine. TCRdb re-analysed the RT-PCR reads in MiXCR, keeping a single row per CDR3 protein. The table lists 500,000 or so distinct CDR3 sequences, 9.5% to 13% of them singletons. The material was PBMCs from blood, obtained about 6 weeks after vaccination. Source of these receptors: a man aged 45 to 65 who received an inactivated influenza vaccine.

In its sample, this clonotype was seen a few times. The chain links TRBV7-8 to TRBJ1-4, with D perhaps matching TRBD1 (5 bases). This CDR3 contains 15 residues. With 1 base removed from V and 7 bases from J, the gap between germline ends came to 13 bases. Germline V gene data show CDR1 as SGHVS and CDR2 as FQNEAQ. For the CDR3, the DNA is TGTGCCAGCAGCTTAGGGGGGGTCAGGGCTGAAAAACTGTTTTTT. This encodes CASSLGGVRAEKLFF.

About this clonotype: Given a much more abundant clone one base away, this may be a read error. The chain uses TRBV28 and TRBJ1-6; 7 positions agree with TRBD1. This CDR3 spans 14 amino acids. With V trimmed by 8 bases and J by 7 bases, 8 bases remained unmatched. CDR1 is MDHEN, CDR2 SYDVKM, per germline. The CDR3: CASWRDSTNSPLHF. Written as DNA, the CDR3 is TGTGCCAGCTGGCGGGACAGTACCAATTCACCCCTCCACTTT.

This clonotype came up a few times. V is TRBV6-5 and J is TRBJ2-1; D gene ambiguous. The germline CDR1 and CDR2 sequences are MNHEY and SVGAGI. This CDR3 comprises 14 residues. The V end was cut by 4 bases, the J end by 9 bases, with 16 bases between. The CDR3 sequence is CASSSPLDFGEQFF. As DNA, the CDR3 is TGTGCCAGCAGTTCCCCCCTAGACTTTGGTGAGCAGTTCTTC.

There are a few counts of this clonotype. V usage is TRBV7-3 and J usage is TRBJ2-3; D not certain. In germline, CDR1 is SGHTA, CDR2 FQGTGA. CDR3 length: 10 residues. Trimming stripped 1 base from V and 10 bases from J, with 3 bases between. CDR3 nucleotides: TGTGCCAGCAGCTTAATGTCGCAGTATTTT. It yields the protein CASSLMSQYF.

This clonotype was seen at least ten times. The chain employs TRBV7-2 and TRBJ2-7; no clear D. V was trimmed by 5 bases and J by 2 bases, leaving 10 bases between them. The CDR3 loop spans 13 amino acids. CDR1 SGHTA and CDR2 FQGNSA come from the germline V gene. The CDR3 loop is CASSPSRAYEQYF. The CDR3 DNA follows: TGTGCCAGCAGCCCCTCTCGGGCCTACGAGCAGTACTTC.

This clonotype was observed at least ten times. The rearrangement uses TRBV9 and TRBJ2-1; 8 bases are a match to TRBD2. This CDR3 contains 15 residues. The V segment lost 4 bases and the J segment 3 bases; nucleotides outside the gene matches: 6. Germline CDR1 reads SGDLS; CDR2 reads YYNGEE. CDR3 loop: CASSIAGLLYNEQFF. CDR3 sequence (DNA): TGTGCCAGCAGCATAGCGGGACTACTCTACAATGAGCAGTTCTTC. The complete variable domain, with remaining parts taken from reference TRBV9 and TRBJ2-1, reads DSGVTQTPKHLITATGQRVTLRCSPRSGDLSVYWYQQSLDQGLQFLIQYYNGEERAKGNILERFSAQQFPDLHSELNLSSLELGDSALYFCASSIAGLLYNEQFFGPGTRLTVL.

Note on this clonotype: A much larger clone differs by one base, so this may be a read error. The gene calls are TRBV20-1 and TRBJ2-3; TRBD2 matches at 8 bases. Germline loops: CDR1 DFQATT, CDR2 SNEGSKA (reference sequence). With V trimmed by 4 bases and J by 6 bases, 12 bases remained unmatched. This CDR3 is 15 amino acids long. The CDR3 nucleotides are TGCAGTGCTACTATAAGCGGGGGATTGGTTGATACGCAGTATTTT. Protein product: CSATISGGLVDTQYF.

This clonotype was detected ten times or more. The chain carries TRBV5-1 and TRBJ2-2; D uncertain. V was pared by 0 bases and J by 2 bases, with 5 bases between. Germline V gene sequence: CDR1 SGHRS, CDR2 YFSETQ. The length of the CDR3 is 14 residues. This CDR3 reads CASSLATNTGELFF. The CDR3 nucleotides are TGCGCCAGCAGCTTGGCCACTAACACCGGGGAGCTGTTTTTT.

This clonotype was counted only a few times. The CDR3 loop reads CAWSVTRTSGGLKGADTQYF. CDR3 nucleotide sequence: TGTGCCTGGAGTGTTACTAGGACTAGCGGGGGGCTCAAGGGGGCAGATACGCAGTATTTT. The chain has TRBV30 and TRBJ2-3, with 14 bases fitting TRBD2. This CDR3 spans 20 amino acids. From germline, CDR1 is GTSNPN and CDR2 SVGIG (reference sequence). The trim removed 0 bases at V and 4 bases at J, leaving 15 bases unmatched.

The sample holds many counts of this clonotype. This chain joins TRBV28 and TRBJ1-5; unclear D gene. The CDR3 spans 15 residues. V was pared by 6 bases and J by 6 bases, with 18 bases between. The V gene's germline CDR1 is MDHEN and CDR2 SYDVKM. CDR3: CASSPPLGEIQPQHF. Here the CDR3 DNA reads TGTGCCAGCAGCCCGCCCCTCGGGGAGATTCAGCCCCAGCATTTT.

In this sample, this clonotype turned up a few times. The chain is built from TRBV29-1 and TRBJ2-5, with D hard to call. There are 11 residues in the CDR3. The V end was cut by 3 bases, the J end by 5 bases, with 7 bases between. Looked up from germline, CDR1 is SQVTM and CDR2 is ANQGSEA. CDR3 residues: CSVDVLETQYF. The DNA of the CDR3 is TGCAGCGTTGACGTGTTGGAGACCCAGTACTTC.

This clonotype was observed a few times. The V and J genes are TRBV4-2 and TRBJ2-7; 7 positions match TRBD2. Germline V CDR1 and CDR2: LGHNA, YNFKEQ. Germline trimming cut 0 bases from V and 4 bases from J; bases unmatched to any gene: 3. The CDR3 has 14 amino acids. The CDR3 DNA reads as TGTGCCAGCAGCCAAGATGTGGGAGGGTACGAGCAGTACTTC. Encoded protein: CASSQDVGGYEQYF.

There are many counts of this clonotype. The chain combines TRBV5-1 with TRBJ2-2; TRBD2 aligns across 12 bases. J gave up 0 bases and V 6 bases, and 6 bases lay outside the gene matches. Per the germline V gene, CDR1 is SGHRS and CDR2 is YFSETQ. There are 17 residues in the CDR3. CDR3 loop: CASTSLAGGANTGELFF. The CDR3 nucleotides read TGCGCCAGCACATCACTAGCGGGGGGCGCGAACACCGGGGAGCTGTTTTTT.

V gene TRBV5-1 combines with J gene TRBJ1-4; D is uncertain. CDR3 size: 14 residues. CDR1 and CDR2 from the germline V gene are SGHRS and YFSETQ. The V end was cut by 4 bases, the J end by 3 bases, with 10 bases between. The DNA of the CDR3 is TGCGCCAGCAGCAAAACAAATCCTAATGAAAAACTGTTTTTT. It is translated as CASSKTNPNEKLFF.

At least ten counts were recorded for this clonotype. The CDR3 sequence: CASSLQGAAAEAFF. The CDR3 DNA sequence: TGTGCCAGCAGTTTACAAGGGGCGGCCGCTGAAGCTTTCTTT. The chain recombines TRBV12-3 or TRBV12-4 with TRBJ1-1, with D possibly being TRBD1 (5 bases). The CDR3 runs to 14 residues. Trimming pared 2 bases from V and 6 bases from J, leaving 13 bases between.

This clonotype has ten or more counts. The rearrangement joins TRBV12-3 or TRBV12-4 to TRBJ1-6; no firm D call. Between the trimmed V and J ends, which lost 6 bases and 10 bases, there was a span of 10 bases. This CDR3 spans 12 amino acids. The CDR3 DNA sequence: TGTGCCAGCAGCATGGGTGGCTCACCCCTCCACTTT. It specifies CASSMGGSPLHF.

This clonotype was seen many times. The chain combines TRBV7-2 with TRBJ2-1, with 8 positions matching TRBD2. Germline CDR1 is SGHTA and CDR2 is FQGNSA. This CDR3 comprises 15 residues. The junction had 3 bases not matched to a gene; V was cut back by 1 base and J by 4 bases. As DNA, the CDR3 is TGTGCCAGCAGCTTAGGGCGGGGGGCTTACAATGAGCAGTTCTTC. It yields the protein CASSLGRGAYNEQFF.

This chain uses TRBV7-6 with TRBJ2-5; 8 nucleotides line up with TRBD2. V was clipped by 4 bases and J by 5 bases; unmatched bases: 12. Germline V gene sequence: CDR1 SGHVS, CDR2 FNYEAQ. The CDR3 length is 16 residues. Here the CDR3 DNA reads TGTGCCAGCAGCTCCAAACCCGGGAGGGCCGGTGAGACCCAGTACTTC. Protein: CASSSKPGRAGETQYF. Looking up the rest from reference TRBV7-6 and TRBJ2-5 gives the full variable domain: GAGVSQSPRYKVTKRGQDVALRCDPISGHVSLYWYRQALGQGPEFLTYFNYEAQQDKSGLPNDRFSAERPEGSISTLTIQRTEQRDSAMYRCASSSKPGRAGETQYFGPGTRLLVL.